The 5 T cell receptor beta chains reported below all come from one sample, sequenced in a study of T cells in localized non-small cell lung cancer. Clones were read by immunoSEQ multiplex PCR, and TCRdb kept only the in-frame ones, dropping some. The sample carries about 43,000 clones, 91% recorded once. The sample was PBMCs, taken before any cancer treatment. The receptor set was obtained from a woman between 40 and 69 years old with stage II lung adenocarcinoma.

This clone occurred once. The chain couples TRBV9 to TRBJ2-2; 7 nucleotides align to TRBD2. CDR3 length: 14 amino acids. V lost 4 bases to trimming and J lost 6 bases; unmatched junction nucleotides: 6. The germline V gene has CDR1 SGDLS and CDR2 YYNGEE. The CDR3 reads CASSQTGGSGELFF. In nucleotides, the CDR3 is TGTGCCAGCAGCCAAACGGGGGGTTCCGGGGAGCTGTTTTTT.

This chain links TRBV5-6 with TRBJ1-1; D unresolved. Deletions cut 6 bases from V and 3 bases from J, with 21 bases between. Per the germline V gene, CDR1 is SGHDT and CDR2 is YYEEEE. The CDR3 consists of 16 residues. CDR3 amino acids: CASTPGRGPWDTEAFF. DNA for the CDR3: TGTGCCAGCACCCCCGGGAGAGGTCCCTGGGACACTGAAGCTTTCTTT.

This sequence joins TRBV5-6 and TRBJ2-1; 11 nucleotides agree with TRBD2. J lost 5 bases, V lost 5 bases, and 9 bases had no gene match. The CDR3 is made up of 16 amino acids. Germline CDR1 is SGHDT and CDR2 is YYEEEE. The CDR3 DNA follows: TGTGCCAGCAGAAGAAGGGGACTAGCGGACAACAATGAGCAGTTCTTC. As protein: CASRRRGLADNNEQFF.

The V and J genes are TRBV7-3 and TRBJ2-1; either TRBD1 or TRBD2 may supply D (5 bases each). Germline CDR1 SGHTA, CDR2 FQGTGA. The V end was cut by 5 bases, the J end by 5 bases, with 22 bases between. The CDR3 totals 17 residues. CDR3 loop: CASSRRDGLLGDNEQFF. DNA for the CDR3: TGTGCCAGCAGCCGCCGGGACGGGTTACTCGGGGACAATGAGCAGTTCTTC. Full variable domain (outside the CDR3, taken from reference TRBV7-3 and TRBJ2-1): GAGVSQTPSNKVTEKGKYVELRCDPISGHTALYWYRQSLGQGPEFLIYFQGTGAADDSGLPNDRFFAVRPEGSVSTLKIQRTERGDSAVYLCASSRRDGLLGDNEQFFGPGTRLTVL.

The rearrangement joins TRBV5-1 to TRBJ2-2; 9 nucleotides agree with TRBD2. The junction had 12 bases not matched to a gene; V was cut back by 6 bases and J by 6 bases. CDR1 SGHRS and CDR2 YFSETQ come from the germline V gene. The CDR3 contains 16 residues. CDR3 protein: CASTNTGTSKSGELFF. CDR3 in DNA: TGCGCCAGCACGAACACCGGGACTAGCAAGTCCGGGGAGCTGTTTTTT.